The 18 T cell receptor beta chains reported below all come from one sample, sequenced in a study of Ad26.COV2.S vaccination and SARS-CoV-2 variants. The table came from immunoSEQ multiplex PCR; TCRdb's copy has only in-frame clones and leaves some out. The table shows 300,000 to 350,000 clones, with roughly 84% occurring only once. The treatment is: roughly 20 received Ad26.COV2.S at low or high dose, single or two shots; roughly 5 received placebo; per-sample allocation not given. Collection of the samples took place on day 63 after the first injection of vaccine or placebo. Sequencing used peripheral blood, obtained in a trial of Ad26.COV2.S vaccine versus placebo. These receptors all come from a person aged 18 to 65 who received the Ad26.COV2.S COVID-19 vaccine or a placebo.

The chain recombines TRBV14 with TRBJ2-3, with a weak D call TRBD1 (5 bases). Germline CDR1 is SGHDN and CDR2 is FVKESK. Deletions cut 0 bases from V and 8 bases from J, with 6 bases between. This CDR3 is built from 12 residues. CDR3 protein: CASSQDRGTQYF. CDR3 nucleotides: TGTGCCAGCAGCCAAGATAGGGGTACGCAGTATTTT. Supplemented by reference TRBV14 and TRBJ2-3, the full variable domain reads EAGVTQFPSHSVIEKGQTVTLRCDPISGHDNLYWYRRVMGKEIKFLLHFVKESKQDESGMPNNRFLAERTGGTYSTLKVQPAELEDSGVYFCASSQDRGTQYFGPGTRLTVL.

This clone has just one count. The V gene is TRBV9, the J gene TRBJ1-4, with no clear D. Germline assignment: CDR1 SGDLS and CDR2 YYNGEE. The CDR3 has 14 residues. V was pared by 0 bases and J by 8 bases, with 11 bases between. CDR3 loop: CASSVGNGREKLFF. In nucleotides, the CDR3 is TGTGCCAGCAGCGTAGGTAACGGGAGGGAAAAACTGTTTTTT.

The J gene is TRBJ1-1, the V gene TRBV18, with D hard to call. This CDR3 has 13 amino acids. Deletions cut 4 bases from V and 1 base from J, with 7 bases between. Germline CDR1 reads KGHSH; CDR2 reads LQKENI. In DNA, the CDR3 is TGTGCCAGCTCACTCTCGACGAACACTGAAGCTTTCTTT. Its protein is CASSLSTNTEAFF.

The J gene is TRBJ1-1, the V gene TRBV19; no clear D gene. Per germline, CDR1 LNHDA and CDR2 SQIVND (reference sequence). The CDR3 sequence is 14 residues long. V was pared by 3 bases and J by 2 bases, with 10 bases between. The CDR3 sequence: CASSMGSGNTEAFF. The CDR3 DNA sequence: TGTGCCAGTAGTATGGGGTCGGGAAACACTGAAGCTTTCTTT.

The chain joins TRBV6-5 to TRBJ1-6; D possibly corresponds to TRBD1 (5 bases). The CDR3 runs to 15 residues. The V and J ends lost 4 bases and 7 bases respectively, with 14 bases between them. Germline V lookup: CDR1 MNHEY, CDR2 SVGAGI. This CDR3 reads CASSLDSPGNSPLHF. The CDR3 DNA is TGTGCCAGCAGTTTAGACAGTCCGGGGAATTCACCCCTCCACTTT.

CDR3 nucleotides: TGCGCCAGCAGCCAAGATAGAAGTTTCGGAGGGGGGGAGCAGTATTTT. Its translation is CASSQDRSFGGGEQYF. The chain employs TRBV4-3 and TRBJ2-3; possible D gene TRBD2, 7 bases. The V gene's germline CDR1 is LGHNA and CDR2 YSLEER. V was cut by 0 bases and J by 11 bases, with 21 bases left in between. CDR3 length: 16 residues.

The CDR3 loop is CASSLERGLETQYF. The CDR3 DNA is TGTGCCAGCAGCTTAGAACGGGGGTTAGAGACCCAGTACTTC. The rearrangement links TRBV7-2 to TRBJ2-5; D possibly corresponds to TRBD2 (6 bases). This CDR3 region has 14 residues. V gave up 1 base and J gave up 4 bases, with 10 bases separating them. Germline-derived CDR1 and CDR2 are SGHTA and FQGNSA.

V usage is TRBV30 and J usage is TRBJ1-5, with D perhaps matching TRBD1 (6 bases). V lost 5 bases, J lost 1 base, and 9 bases lay in between. Germline loops: CDR1 GTSNPN, CDR2 SVGIG (reference sequence). The CDR3 has 13 residues. CDR3 in amino acids: CAWGGGSNQPQHF. The CDR3 DNA reads as TGTGCCTGGGGAGGGGGGAGCAATCAGCCCCAGCATTTT.

V gene TRBV7-2 combines with J gene TRBJ2-6; D ambiguous. Germline-derived CDR1 and CDR2 are SGHTA and FQGNSA. The CDR3 length is 17 residues. The ends were cut back, 2 bases at V and 0 bases at J, with 11 bases in the middle. In nucleotides, the CDR3 is TGTGCCAGCAGCTTAAGGAGAGTCACCTCTGGGGCCAACGTCCTGACTTTC. Amino acid sequence: CASSLRRVTSGANVLTF.

In DNA form, the CDR3 reads TGTGCCAGCAGCTTGGGGAGCGGGGGGTCTAGCACAGATACGCAGTATTTT. As protein: CASSLGSGGSSTDTQYF. V and J are TRBV3-1 (or the pseudogene TRBV3-2) and TRBJ2-3, with 9 positions matching TRBD2. Germline assignment: CDR1 LGHDT and CDR2 YNNKEL (reference sequence). The CDR3 length is 17 residues. Trimming removed 5 bases from V and 0 bases from J; junction bases left unmatched: 9.

The chain links TRBV4-2 to TRBJ2-1, with D possibly being TRBD1 (6 bases). The CDR3 sequence is 16 residues long. Germline assignment: CDR1 LGHNA and CDR2 YNFKEQ. The ends were cut back, 5 bases at V and 1 base at J, with 15 bases in the middle. The CDR3 DNA follows: TGTGCCAGCAGCGCCCCCGGACAGAGTTCCTACAATGAGCAGTTCTTC. Its translation: CASSAPGQSSYNEQFF.

The CDR3 DNA reads as TGCGCCAGCAGTTTGAACCCGGGATCCGAGCAGTACTTC. Encoded protein: CASSLNPGSEQYF. The J gene is TRBJ2-7, the V gene TRBV5-1; tentatively, D is TRBD2 (5 bases). This CDR3 has 13 amino acids. Per the germline V gene, CDR1 is SGHRS and CDR2 is YFSETQ. Trimming removed 5 bases at V and 6 bases at J, with 15 bases between.

The V and J genes are TRBV19 and TRBJ1-1, with a weak D call TRBD1 (6 bases). Germline V gives CDR1 LNHDA, CDR2 SQIVND (reference sequence). The CDR3 is made up of 16 amino acids. V lost 0 bases and J 8 bases, leaving 19 bases between the germline ends. CDR3 DNA: TGTGCCAGTAGTATAGATCTTAAGGGGGATTTTTCCGAAGCTTTCTTT. Protein product: CASSIDLKGDFSEAFF. Together with reference TRBV19 and TRBJ1-1, the CDR3 gives the full variable domain: DGGITQSPKYLFRKEGQNVTLSCEQNLNHDAMYWYRQDPGQGLRLIYYSQIVNDFQKGDIAEGYSVSREKKESFPLTVTSAQKNPTAFYLCASSIDLKGDFSEAFFGQGTRLTVV.

This rearrangement joins TRBV7-9 to TRBJ2-5; D not certain. CDR1 is SEHNR, CDR2 FQNEAQ, per germline (reference sequence). The V end lost 0 bases, the J end lost 5 bases, and 10 bases lay between the germline ends. The CDR3 loop spans 14 amino acids. The CDR3 bases are TGTGCCAGCAGCTTAGCAGGGATTAGTGAGACCCAGTACTTC. It is translated as CASSLAGISETQYF.

This clone was counted a single time. J is TRBJ1-5 and V is TRBV7-2; D possibly corresponds to TRBD1 (5 bases). Germline V gives CDR1 SGHTA, CDR2 FQGNSA. The CDR3 has 15 residues. V was pared by 5 bases and J by 9 bases, with 20 bases between. The CDR3 DNA sequence: TGTGCCAGCAGCCCGTCGTACGGGGGGTCGGGGCCCCAGCATTTT. Encoded protein: CASSPSYGGSGPQHF.

This chain links TRBV13 with TRBJ2-3; 10 bases map to TRBD2. V shed 6 bases, J shed 5 bases, and the junction held 5 bases outside the gene matches. CDR3 length equals 14 residues. CDR1 is PRHDT, CDR2 FYEKMQ, per germline (reference sequence). CDR3 sequence (DNA): TGTGCCAGCAGACTAGCGGGGCCCGAAGATACGCAGTATTTT. Translated, it gives CASRLAGPEDTQYF.

This chain links TRBV29-1 with TRBJ2-5; no clear D gene. Germline V gene sequence: CDR1 SQVTM, CDR2 ANQGSEA. This CDR3 comprises 10 residues. Trimming took 3 bases from V and 5 from J, leaving 4 bases between them. CDR3 bases: TGCAGCGTTGACGACGAGACCCAGTACTTC. Translated, it gives CSVDDETQYF.

The chain joins TRBV6-2 or TRBV6-3 to TRBJ1-1; D is ambiguous. V lost 4 bases and J 7 bases, leaving 7 bases between the germline ends. The CDR3 sequence is 11 residues long. Germline CDR1 MNHEY, CDR2 SVGEGT. CDR3: CASSFYSEAFF. CDR3 nucleotides: TGTGCCAGCAGTTTTTATAGTGAAGCTTTCTTT.